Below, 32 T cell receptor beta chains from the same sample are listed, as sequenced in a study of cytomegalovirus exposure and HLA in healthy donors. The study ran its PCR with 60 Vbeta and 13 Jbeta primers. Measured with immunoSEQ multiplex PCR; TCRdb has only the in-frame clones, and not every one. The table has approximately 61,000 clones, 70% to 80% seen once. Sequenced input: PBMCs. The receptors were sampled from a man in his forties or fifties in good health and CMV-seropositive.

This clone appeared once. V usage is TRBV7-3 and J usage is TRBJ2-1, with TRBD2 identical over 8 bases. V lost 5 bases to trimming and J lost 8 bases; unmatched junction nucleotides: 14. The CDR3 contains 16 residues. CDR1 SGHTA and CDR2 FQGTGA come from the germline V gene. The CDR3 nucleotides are TGTGCCAGCAGCCCCACATGGCGGGGGGTTTCGTATGAGCAGTTCTTC. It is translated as CASSPTWRGVSYEQFF.

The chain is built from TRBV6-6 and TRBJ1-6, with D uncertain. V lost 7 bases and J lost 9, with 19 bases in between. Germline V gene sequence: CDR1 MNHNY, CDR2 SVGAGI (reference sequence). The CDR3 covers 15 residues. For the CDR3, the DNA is TGTGCCAGCAACCGGCTCCTCAGCGGCGGTTCACCCCTCCACTTT. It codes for CASNRLLSGGSPLHF.

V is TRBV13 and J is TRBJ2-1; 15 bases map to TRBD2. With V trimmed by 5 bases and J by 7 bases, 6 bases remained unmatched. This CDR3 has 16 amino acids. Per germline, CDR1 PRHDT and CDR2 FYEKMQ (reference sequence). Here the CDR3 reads CASSDGTSGGKNEQFF. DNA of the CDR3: TGTGCCAGCAGCGACGGGACTAGCGGGGGGAAGAATGAGCAGTTCTTC.

Here the CDR3 DNA reads TGTGCCAGCAGGGACAGGGGGGTTTACGAGCAGTACTTC. Translated, it gives CASRDRGVYEQYF. This chain uses TRBV27 with TRBJ2-7; 10 bases fit TRBD1. This CDR3 comprises 13 residues. The germline V gene has CDR1 MNHEY and CDR2 SMNVEV (reference sequence). V lost 6 bases to trimming and J lost 4 bases; unmatched junction nucleotides: 3.

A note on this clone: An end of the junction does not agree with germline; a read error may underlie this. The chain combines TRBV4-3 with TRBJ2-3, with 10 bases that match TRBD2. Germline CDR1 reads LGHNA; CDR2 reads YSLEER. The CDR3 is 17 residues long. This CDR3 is CVSSQDRKRGGEDTQYF. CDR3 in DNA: TGCGTCAGCAGCCAAGATCGTAAGCGGGGGGGAGAAGATACGCAGTATTTT.

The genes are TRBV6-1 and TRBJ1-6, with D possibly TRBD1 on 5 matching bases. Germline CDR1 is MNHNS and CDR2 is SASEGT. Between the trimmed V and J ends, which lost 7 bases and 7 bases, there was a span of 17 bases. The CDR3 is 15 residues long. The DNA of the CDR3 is TGTGCCAGCAATTGGGAGGGGCTCCCAAATTCACCCCTCCACTTT. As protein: CASNWEGLPNSPLHF.

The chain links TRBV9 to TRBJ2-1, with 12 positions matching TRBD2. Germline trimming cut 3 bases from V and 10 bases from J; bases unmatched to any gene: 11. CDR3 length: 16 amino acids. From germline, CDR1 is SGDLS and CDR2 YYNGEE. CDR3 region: CASSETSGGSSYEQFF. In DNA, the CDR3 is TGTGCCAGCAGCGAGACTAGCGGGGGCAGCTCCTACGAGCAGTTCTTC.

In DNA form, the CDR3 reads TGTGCCAGCAGCTCGGACACCCCATACGAGCAGTACTTC. The encoded protein is CASSSDTPYEQYF. This chain joins TRBV7-2 and TRBJ2-7, with D possibly being TRBD1 (5 bases). Germline V gene sequence: CDR1 SGHTA, CDR2 FQGNSA. This CDR3 is 13 amino acids long. The V end lost 4 bases, the J end lost 4 bases, and 11 bases lay between the germline ends. Drawing the rest from reference TRBV7-2 and TRBJ2-7, the complete variable domain is GAGVSQSPSNKVTEKGKDVELRCDPISGHTALYWYRQSLGQGLEFLIYFQGNSAPDKSGLPSDRFSAERTGGSVSTLTIQRTQQEDSAVYLCASSSDTPYEQYFGPGTRLTVT.

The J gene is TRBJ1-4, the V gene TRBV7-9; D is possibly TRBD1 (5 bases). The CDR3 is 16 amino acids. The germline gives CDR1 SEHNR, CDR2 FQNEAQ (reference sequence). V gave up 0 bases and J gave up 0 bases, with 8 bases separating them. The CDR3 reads CASSLADRATNEKLFF. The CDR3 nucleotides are TGTGCCAGCAGCTTAGCCGACAGAGCAACTAATGAAAAACTGTTTTTT.

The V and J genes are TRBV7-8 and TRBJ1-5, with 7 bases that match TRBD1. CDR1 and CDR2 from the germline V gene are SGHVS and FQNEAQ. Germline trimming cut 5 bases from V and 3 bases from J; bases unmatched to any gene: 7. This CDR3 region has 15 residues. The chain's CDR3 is CASSIGQADNQPQHF. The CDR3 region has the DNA TGTGCCAGCAGCATCGGACAGGCGGACAATCAGCCCCAGCATTTT.

The CDR3 loop is CASSYTGTSDNEQFF. Here the CDR3 DNA reads TGTGCCAGCAGTTACACCGGGACTAGTGACAATGAGCAGTTCTTC. The chain joins TRBV6-5 to TRBJ2-1; 8 nucleotides match TRBD2. V shed 2 bases and J 5 bases; nucleotides not matched to a gene: 5. This CDR3 has 15 amino acids. Germline loops: CDR1 MNHEY, CDR2 SVGAGI.

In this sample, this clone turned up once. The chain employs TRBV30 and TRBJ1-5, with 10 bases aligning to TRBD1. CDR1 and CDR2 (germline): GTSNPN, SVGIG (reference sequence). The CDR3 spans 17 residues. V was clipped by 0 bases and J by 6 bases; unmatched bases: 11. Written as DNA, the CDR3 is TGTGCCTGGAGTGTGGGGACAGGGGAGACAAGGCTTCAGCCCCAGCATTTT. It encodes CAWSVGTGETRLQPQHF. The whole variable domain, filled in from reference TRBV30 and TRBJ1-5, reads SQTIHQWPATLVQPVGSPLSLECTVEGTSNPNLYWYRQAAGRGLQLLFYSVGIGQISSEVPQNLSASRPQDRQFILSSKKLLLSDSGFYLCAWSVGTGETRLQPQHFGDGTRLSIL.

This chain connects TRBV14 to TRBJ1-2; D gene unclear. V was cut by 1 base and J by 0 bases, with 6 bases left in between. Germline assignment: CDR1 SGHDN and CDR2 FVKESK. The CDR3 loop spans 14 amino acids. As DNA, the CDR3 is TGTGCCAGCAGCCAAGCGGTATCTAACTATGGCTACACCTTC. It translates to CASSQAVSNYGYTF.

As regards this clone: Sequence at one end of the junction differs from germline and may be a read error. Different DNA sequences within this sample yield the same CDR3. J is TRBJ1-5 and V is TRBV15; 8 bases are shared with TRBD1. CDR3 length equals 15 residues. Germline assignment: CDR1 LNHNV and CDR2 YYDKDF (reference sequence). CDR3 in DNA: TGTGCCACCAGCCAGGGGGCGCTGAACAATCAGCCCCAGCACTTT. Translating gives CATSQGALNNQPQHF.

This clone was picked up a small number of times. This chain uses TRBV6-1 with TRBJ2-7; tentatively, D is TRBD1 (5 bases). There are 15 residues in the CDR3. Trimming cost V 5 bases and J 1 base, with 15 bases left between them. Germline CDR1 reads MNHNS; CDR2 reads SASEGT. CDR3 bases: TGTGCCAGCAGTCCCCTTGGGGCAGCTTCCTACGAGCAGTACTTC. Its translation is CASSPLGAASYEQYF.

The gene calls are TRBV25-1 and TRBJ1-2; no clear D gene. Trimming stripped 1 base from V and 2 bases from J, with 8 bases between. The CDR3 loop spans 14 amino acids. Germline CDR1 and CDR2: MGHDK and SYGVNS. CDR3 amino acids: CASSEFGPNYGYTF. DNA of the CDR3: TGTGCCAGCAGTGAATTCGGTCCCAACTATGGCTACACCTTC.

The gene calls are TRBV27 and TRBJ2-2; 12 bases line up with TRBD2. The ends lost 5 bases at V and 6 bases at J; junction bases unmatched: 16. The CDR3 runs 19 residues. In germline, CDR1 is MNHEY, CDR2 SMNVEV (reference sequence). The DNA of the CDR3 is TGTGCCAGCAGTCCCCCTTGGGGACTAGCGGGCGGGCCACCCGGGGAGCTGTTTTTT. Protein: CASSPPWGLAGGPPGELFF.

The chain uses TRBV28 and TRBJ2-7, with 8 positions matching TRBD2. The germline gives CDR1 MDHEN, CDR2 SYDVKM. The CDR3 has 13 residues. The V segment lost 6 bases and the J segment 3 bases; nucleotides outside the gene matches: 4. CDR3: CASSGGAVYEQYF. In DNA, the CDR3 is TGTGCCAGCAGCGGGGGGGCAGTCTACGAGCAGTACTTC.

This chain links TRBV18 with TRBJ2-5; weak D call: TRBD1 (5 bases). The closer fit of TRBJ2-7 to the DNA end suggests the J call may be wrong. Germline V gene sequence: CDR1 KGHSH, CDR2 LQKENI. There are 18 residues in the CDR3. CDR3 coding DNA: TGTGCCAGCTCACAAAAAGGGATCGCGCAGGGCTACGTAGGCGAGCAGTACTTC. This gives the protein CASSQKGIAQGYVGEQYF.

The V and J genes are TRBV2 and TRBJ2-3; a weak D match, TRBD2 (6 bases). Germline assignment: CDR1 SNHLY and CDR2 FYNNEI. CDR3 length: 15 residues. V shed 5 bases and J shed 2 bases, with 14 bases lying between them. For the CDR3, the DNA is TGTGCCAGCAGTCGGTGGGGGGTGAACACAGATACGCAGTATTTT. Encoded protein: CASSRWGVNTDTQYF. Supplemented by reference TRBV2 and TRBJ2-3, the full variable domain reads EPEVTQTPSHQVTQMGQEVILRCVPISNHLYFYWYRQILGQKVEFLVSFYNNEISEKSEIFDDQFSVERPDGSNFTLKIRSTKLEDSAMYFCASSRWGVNTDTQYFGPGTRLTVL.

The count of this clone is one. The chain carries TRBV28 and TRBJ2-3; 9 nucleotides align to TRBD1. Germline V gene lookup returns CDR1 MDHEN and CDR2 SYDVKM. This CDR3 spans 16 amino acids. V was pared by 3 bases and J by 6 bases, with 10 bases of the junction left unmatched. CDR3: CASSLLGTGQGDTQYF. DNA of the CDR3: TGTGCCAGCAGTTTGCTTGGGACAGGGCAAGGCGATACGCAGTATTTT.

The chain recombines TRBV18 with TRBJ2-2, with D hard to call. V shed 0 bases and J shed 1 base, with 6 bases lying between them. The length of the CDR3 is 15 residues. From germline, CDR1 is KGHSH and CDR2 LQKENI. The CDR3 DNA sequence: TGTGCCAGCTCACCACCGGCAGGGAACACCGGGGAGCTGTTTTTT. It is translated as CASSPPAGNTGELFF.

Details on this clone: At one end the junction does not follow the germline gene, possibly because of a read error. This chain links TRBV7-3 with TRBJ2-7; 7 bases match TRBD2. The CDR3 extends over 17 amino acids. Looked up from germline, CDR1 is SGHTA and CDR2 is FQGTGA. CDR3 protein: CVSSLTGGFSALNEQYF. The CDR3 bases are TGTGTCAGCAGCTTAACGGGGGGATTTAGCGCCCTCAACGAGCAGTACTTC.

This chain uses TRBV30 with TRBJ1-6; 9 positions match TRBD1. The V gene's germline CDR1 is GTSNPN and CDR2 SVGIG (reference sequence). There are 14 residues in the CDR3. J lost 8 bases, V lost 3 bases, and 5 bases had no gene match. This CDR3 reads CAWREQGAYSPLHF. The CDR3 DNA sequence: TGTGCCTGGAGGGAACAGGGGGCGTATTCACCCCTCCACTTT.

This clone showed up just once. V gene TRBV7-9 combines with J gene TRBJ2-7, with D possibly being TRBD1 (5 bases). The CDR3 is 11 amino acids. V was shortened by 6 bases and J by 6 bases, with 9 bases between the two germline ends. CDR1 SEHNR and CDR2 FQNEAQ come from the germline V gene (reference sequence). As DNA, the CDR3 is TGTGCCAGCAGATCAGGGTTCGAGCAGTACTTC. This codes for CASRSGFEQYF.

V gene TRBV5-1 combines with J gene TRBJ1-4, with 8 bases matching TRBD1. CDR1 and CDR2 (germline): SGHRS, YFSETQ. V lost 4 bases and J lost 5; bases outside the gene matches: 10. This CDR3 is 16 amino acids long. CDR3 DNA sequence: TGCGCCAGCAGCCCCGGGACAGGAGCCCTGAATGAAAAACTGTTTTTT. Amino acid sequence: CASSPGTGALNEKLFF.

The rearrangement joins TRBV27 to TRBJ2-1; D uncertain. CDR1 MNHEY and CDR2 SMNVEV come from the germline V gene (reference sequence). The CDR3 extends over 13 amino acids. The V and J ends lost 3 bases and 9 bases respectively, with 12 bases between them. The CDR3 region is CASSFSGFGEQFF. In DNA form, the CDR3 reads TGTGCCAGCAGTTTCTCCGGGTTCGGTGAGCAGTTCTTC.

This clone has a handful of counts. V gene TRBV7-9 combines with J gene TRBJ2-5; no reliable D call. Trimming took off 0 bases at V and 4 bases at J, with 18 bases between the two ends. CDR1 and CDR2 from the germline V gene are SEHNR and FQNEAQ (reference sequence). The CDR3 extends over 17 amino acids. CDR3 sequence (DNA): TGTGCCAGCAGCTTAGCGGGCTCCCAATACCATGGAGAGACCCAGTACTTC. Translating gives CASSLAGSQYHGETQYF.

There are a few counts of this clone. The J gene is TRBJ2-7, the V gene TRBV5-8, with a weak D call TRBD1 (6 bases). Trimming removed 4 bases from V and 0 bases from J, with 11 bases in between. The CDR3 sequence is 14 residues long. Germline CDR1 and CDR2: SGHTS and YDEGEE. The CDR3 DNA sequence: TGTGCCAGCAGCCAACCGGACAGCTCCTACGAGCAGTACTTC. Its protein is CASSQPDSSYEQYF.

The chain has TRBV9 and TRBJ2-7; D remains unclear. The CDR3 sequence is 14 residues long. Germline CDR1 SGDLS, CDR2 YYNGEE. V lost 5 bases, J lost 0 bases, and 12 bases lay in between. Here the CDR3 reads CASRTFTHSYEQYF. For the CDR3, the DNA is TGTGCCAGCAGGACATTCACCCACTCCTACGAGCAGTACTTC.

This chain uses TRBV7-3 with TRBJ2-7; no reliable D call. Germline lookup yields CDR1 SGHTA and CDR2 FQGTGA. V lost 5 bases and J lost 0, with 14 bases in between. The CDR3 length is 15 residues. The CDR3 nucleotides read TGTGCCAGCAGCCCGAGGCCCGGTAGCTCCTACGAGCAGTACTTC. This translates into CASSPRPGSSYEQYF. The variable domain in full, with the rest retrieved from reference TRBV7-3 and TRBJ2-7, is GAGVSQTPSNKVTEKGKYVELRCDPISGHTALYWYRQSLGQGPEFLIYFQGTGAADDSGLPNDRFFAVRPEGSVSTLKIQRTERGDSAVYLCASSPRPGSSYEQYFGPGTRLTVT.

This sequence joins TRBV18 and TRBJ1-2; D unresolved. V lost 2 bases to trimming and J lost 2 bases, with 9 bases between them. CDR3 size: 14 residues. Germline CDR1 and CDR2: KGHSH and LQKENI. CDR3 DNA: TGTGCCAGCTCACCAGGGCAGGTCAACTATGGCTACACCTTC. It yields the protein CASSPGQVNYGYTF.